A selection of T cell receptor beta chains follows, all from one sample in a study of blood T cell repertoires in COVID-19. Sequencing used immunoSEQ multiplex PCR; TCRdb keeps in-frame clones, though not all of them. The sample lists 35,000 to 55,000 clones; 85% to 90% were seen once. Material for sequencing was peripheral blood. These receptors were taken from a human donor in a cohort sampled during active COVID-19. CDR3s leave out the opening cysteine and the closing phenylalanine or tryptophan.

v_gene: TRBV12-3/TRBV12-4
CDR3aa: ASKTRRIGELF

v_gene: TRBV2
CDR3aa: ASSEYQADTQY

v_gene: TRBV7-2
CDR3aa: ASSLVRDSNQPQH

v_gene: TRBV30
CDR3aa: AWNRDSNYNEQF

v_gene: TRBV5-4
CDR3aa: ASKLGDYGYT

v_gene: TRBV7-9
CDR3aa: ASSLLAGAGVGGYT

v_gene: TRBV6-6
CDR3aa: ASSKPEETQY

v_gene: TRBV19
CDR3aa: ASSIRANTYEQY

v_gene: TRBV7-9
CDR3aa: ASSSAPRSLH

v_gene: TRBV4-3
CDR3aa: ASSQLRQGTGELF

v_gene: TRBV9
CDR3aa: ASSVSGQADTQY

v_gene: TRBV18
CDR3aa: ASSPSVASGETQY

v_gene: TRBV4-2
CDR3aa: ASSPPNSGGAVYEQY

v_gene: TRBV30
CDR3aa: AWSAGQFYEQY

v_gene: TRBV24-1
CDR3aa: ATSDPGQGNNEQF

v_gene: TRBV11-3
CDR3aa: ASSPGDRSSYNEQF

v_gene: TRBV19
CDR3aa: ASGAGTVKNEKLF

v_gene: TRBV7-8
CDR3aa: ASRAGQGTEAF

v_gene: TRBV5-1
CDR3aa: ASSLTTGWKTQY

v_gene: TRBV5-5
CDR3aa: ASSQGDRLTDTQY

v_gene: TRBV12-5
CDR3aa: ASGWTGRADTQY

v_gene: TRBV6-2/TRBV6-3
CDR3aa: ASSYQNRGLGNQPQH

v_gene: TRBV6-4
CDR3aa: ASSVRGFDTEAF

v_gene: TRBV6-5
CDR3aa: ASSPQGRAETQY

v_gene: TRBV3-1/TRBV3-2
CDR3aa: ASSPTGGGLGYGYT

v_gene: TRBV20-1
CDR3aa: SASSSGGTGELF

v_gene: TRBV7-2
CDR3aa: ASSHTDGTGEQY

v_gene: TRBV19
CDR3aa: ASRQDSGNTIY